This TCR beta chain was found in a study of blood T cell repertoires in COVID-19. V dropped 7 bases and J dropped 1 base, with 12 bases sitting between them. CDR3 length equals 14 residues. Germline V lookup: CDR1 MNHEY, CDR2 SVGAGI. Produced via immunoSEQ multiplex PCR; TCRdb's table is partial and in-frame only. This sample has about 240,000 clones; around 85% occur once, and the top ten carry 6.2%. The chain recombines TRBV6-5 with TRBJ2-3; D unclear. The receptor comes from a man in his 60s with acute or convalescent COVID-19. Sample: peripheral blood. Here the CDR3 DNA reads TGTGCCAGCACTCTGTTAGAGGGCACAGATACGCAGTATTTT. Translating gives CASTLLEGTDTQYF.